The clone carrying this T cell receptor beta chain appeared a few times. V lost 3 bases and J 1 base, leaving 19 bases between the germline ends. Germline CDR1 and CDR2: SEHNR and FQNEAQ (reference sequence). This CDR3 has 18 amino acids. This sample stems from a study of beta chain features in type 1 diabetes. The sequenced template was cDNA made from the entire isolated RNA. The method was immunoSEQ multiplex PCR; TCRdb's version includes in-frame clones alone and lacks a portion of them. This sample has 110,000 to 150,000 clones, with around a tenth found just once. The sequence derives from a man between 18 and 35 years old in good health. The specimen was central memory CD4+ T cells from blood. The genes are TRBV7-9 and TRBJ2-4, with D possibly matching TRBD2 (6 bases). In DNA, the CDR3 is TGTGCCAGCAGCTTCTCGGCGGGACCCCTTCGGGCCAAAAACATTCAGTACTTC. Amino acid sequence: CASSFSAGPLRAKNIQYF.